This T cell receptor beta chain was recovered during a study of regulatory T cells in long-lasting Graves disease. Ten or more counts support this clonotype. Building of the TCR beta libraries involved iRepertoire HTBI primers and Arm-PCR of CDR3 regions. One entry per CDR3 protein results from TCRdb running MiXCR on the multiplex PCR reads. The data hold approximately 440,000 distinct CDR3 sequences, with 15% to 20% observed a single time. Time point defined: newly diagnosed GD, antithyroid drugs for less than 3 months. RNA extracted from PBMCs served as the sequencing template. These sequences were also reported in another study, on T cells in Graves' hyperthyroidism and ophthalmopathy. This second report adds: With the HTBI primer set, the TCR CDR3 went through a first round of RT-PCR. Stable hyperthyroidism was separated from ophthalmopathy by a model based on 13 V-J features.

The sample here was peripheral blood mononuclear cells (PBMCs), taken at new diagnosis, from a patient treated with antithyroid drugs. The receptor's source is a man aged 35 to 55 with Graves disease.

Here the CDR3 reads CASSLLREGTYGYTF. The CDR3 DNA follows: TGTGCCAGCAGCTTACTGCGTGAGGGGACCTATGGCTACACCTTC. The rearrangement joins TRBV7-9 to TRBJ1-2; weak D call: TRBD1 (5 bases). V dropped 2 bases and J dropped 4 bases, with 14 bases sitting between them. Germline CDR1 is SEHNR and CDR2 is FQNEAQ (reference sequence). The CDR3 consists of 15 residues.